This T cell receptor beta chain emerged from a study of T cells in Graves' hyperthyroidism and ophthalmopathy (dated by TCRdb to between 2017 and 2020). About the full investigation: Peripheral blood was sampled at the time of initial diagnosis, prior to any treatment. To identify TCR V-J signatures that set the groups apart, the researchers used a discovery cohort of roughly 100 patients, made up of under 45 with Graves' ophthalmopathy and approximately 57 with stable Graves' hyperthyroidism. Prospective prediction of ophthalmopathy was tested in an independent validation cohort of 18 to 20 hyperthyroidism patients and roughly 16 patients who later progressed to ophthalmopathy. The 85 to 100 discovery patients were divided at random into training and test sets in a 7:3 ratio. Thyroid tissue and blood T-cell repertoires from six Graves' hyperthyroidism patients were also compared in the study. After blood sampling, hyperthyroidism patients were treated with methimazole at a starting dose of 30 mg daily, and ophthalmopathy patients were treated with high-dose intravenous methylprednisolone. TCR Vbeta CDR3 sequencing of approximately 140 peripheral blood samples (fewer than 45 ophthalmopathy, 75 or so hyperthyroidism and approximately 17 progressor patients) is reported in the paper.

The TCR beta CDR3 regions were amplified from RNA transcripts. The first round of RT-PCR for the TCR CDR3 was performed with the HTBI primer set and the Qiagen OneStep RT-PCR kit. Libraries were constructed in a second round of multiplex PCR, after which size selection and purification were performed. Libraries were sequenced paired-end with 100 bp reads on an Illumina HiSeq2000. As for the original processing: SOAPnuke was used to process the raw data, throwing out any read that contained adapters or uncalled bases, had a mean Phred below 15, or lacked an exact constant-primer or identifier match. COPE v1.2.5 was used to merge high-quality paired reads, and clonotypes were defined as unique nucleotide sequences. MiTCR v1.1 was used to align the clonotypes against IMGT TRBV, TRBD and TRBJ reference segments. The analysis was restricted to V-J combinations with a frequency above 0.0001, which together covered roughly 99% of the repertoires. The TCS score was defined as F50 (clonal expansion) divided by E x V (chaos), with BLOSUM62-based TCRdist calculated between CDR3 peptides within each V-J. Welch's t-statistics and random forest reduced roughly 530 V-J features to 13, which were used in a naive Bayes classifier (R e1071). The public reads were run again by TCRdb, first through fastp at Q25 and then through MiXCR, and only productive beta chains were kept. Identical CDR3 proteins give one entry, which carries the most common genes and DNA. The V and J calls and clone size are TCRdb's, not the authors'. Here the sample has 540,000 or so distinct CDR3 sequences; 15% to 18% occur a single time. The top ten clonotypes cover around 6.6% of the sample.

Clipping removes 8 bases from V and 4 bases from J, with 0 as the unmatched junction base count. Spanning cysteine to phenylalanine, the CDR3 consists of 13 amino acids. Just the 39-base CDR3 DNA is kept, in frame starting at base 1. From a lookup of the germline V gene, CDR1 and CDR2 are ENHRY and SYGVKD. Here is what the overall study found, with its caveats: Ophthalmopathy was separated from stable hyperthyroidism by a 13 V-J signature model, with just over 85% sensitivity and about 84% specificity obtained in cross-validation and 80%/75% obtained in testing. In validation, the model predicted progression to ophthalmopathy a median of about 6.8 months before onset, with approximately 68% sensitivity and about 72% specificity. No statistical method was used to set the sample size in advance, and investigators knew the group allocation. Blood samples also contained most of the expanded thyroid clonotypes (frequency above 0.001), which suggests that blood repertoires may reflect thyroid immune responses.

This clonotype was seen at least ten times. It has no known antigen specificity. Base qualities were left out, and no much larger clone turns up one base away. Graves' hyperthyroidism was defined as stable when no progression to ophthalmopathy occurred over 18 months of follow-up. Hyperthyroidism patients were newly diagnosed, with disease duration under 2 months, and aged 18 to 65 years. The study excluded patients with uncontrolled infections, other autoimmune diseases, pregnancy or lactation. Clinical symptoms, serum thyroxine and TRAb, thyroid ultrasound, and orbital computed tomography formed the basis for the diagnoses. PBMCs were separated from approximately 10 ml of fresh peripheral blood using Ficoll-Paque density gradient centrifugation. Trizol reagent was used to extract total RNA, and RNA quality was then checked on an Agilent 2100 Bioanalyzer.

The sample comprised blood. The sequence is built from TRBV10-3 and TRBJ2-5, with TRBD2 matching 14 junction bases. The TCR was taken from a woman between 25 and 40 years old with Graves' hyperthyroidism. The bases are TGTGCCATCGGACTAGCGGGAGGAGAGACCCAGTACTTC. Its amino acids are CAIGLAGGETQYF.